This T cell receptor beta chain came from a study of metastatic and nonmetastatic thyroid tumors (TCRdb year 2020). Describing the broader study: For patients with malignant and with benign thyroid disease, the researchers compared repertoires between peripheral blood samples and tumor or nodule tissue samples.

No patient had received any treatment before thyroid surgery. Patient clinical samples collected from the early 2010s to the late 2010s were retrospectively analysed using T-cell receptor beta sequencing. The library was prepared using PCR. TCRdb shows the sequencer as Illumina HiSeq 4000. High-throughput sequencing was used to profile the CDR3 region of the TCR beta-chain in every patient. The study's processing was this. CDR3 differences across clinicopathological groups were used to build a classifier for discriminating distant-metastatic papillary thyroid cancer patients. The Shannon index was used to assess repertoire diversity, and the Morisita-Horn index was used to assess tumor-blood repertoire similarity. TCRdb reworked the public reads: Q25 trimming with fastp, MiXCR clone assembly, productive beta chains retained. The V and J calls here are based on TCRdb, not the publication. Recorded for this sample are tens of thousands of clones; approximately 25% of them occurred a single time. The ten largest make up 7% to 10% of the sample.

The V end loses 4 bases and the J end loses 7 bases, and a stretch of 18 bases separates them. Including the terminal cysteine and phenylalanine, the CDR3 comprises 15 residues. Only the CDR3 part of the read is kept: 45 bases, read in frame from the first base. The germline V gene gives CDR1 as SNHLY and CDR2 as FYNNEI. On this clone: What this receptor recognizes is not known. Base qualities are not provided; no much larger clone lies one nucleotide away.

General conclusions and limits of the study: TCR beta diversity was reported as significantly higher in malignant tumors than in benign nodules, in both blood and tumor samples.

The specimen was blood. The chain couples TRBV2 to TRBJ2-3; confidence is insufficient to name the D gene. The sequence came from a female donor with papillary thyroid cancer or a benign thyroid nodule (not recorded which). Some clones in this sample may be carry-over from other donors' samples. The nucleotides read TGTGCCAGCAGTGTAAGCGATGGTCGGGCATATACGCAGTATTTT. Translated, this gives CASSVSDGRAYTQYF.